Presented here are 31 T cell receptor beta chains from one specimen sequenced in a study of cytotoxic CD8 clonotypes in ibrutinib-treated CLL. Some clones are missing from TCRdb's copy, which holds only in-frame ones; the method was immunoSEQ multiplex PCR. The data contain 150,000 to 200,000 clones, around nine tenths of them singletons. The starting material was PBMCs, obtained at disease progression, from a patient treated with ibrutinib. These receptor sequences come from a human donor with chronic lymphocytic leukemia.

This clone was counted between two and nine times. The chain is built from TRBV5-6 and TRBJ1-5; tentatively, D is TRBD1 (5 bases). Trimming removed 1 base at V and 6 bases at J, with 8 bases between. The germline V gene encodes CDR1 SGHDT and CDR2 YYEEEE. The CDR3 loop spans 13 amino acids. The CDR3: CASSLQGVQPQHF. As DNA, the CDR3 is TGTGCCAGCAGCTTGCAAGGGGTTCAGCCCCAGCATTTT.

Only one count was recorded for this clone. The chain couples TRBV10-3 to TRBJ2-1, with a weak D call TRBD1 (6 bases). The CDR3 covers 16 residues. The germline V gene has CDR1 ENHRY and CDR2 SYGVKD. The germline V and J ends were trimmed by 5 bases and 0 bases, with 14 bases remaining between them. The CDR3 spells CAISTQGTFSYNEQFF. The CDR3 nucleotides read TGTGCCATCAGTACCCAGGGGACCTTCTCCTACAATGAGCAGTTCTTC.

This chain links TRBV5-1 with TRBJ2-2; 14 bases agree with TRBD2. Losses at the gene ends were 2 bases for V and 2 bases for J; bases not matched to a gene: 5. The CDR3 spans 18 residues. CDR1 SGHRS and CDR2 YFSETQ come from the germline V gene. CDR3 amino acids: CASSFGLAGGGNTGELFF. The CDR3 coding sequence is TGCGCCAGCAGCTTCGGACTAGCGGGAGGTGGTAACACCGGGGAGCTGTTTTTT.

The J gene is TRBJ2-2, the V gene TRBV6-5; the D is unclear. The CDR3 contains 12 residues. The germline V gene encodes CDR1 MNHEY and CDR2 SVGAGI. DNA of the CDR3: TGTGCTGCGCGGAAGAACACCGGGGAGCTGTTTTTT. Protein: CAARKNTGELFF.

The CDR3 sequence: CASSWGGILNTEAFF. As DNA, the CDR3 is TGTGCCAGCAGCTGGGGGGGGATCCTGAACACTGAAGCTTTCTTT. The gene calls are TRBV11-2 and TRBJ1-1, with D perhaps TRBD1 (5 bases). Germline values: CDR1 SGHAT, CDR2 FQNNGV. The V end was cut by 4 bases, the J end by 0 bases, with 12 bases between. The CDR3 spans 15 residues.

CDR3 sequence reads: CAWSVVRGPSYEQYF. The CDR3 DNA sequence: TGTGCCTGGAGTGTAGTCAGGGGGCCCTCCTACGAGCAGTACTTC. The rearrangement joins TRBV30 to TRBJ2-7; 8 nucleotides align to TRBD1. Germline lookup yields CDR1 GTSNPN and CDR2 SVGIG (reference sequence). There are 15 residues in the CDR3. With 0 bases clipped from V and 0 bases from J, the junction kept 4 bases outside the gene matches.

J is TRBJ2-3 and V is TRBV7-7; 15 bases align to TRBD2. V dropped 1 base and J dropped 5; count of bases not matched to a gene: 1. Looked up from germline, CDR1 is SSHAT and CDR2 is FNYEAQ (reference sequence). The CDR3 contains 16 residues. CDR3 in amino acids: CASSLGTSGREDTQYF. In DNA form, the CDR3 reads TGTGCCAGCAGCTTAGGGACTAGCGGGAGGGAAGATACGCAGTATTTT.

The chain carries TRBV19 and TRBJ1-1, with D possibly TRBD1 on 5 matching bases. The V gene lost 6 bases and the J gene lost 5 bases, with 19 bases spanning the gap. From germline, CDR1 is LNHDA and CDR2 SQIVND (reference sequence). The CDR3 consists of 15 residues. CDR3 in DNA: TGTGCCAGTAGATCGGAAAGGGGACGATTGACTGAAGCTTTCTTT. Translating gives CASRSERGRLTEAFF.

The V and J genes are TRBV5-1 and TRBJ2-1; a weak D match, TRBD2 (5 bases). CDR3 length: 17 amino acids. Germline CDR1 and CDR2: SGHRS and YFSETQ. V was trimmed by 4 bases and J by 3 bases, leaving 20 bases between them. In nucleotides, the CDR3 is TGCGCCAGCAGCCTAGGCCCCGTAACTAGAGACTACAATGAGCAGTTCTTC. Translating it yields CASSLGPVTRDYNEQFF.

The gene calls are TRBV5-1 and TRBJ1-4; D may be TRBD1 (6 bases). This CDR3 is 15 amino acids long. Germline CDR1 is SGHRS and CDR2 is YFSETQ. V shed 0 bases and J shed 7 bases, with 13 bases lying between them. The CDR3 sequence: CASSLAGTFGEKLFF. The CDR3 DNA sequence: TGCGCCAGCAGCTTGGCCGGGACATTCGGTGAAAAACTGTTTTTT. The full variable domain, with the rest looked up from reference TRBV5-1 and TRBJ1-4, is KAGVTQTPRYLIKTRGQQVTLSCSPISGHRSVSWYQQTPGQGLQFLFEYFSETQRNKGNFPGRFSGRQFSNSRSEMNVSTLELGDSALYLCASSLAGTFGEKLFFGSGTQLSVL.

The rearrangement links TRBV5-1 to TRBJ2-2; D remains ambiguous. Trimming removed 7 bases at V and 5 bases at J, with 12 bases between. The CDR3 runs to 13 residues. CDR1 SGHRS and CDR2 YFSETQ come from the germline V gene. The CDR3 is CASLLLGTGELFF. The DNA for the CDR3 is TGCGCCAGCCTCCTCCTGGGGACCGGGGAGCTGTTTTTT.

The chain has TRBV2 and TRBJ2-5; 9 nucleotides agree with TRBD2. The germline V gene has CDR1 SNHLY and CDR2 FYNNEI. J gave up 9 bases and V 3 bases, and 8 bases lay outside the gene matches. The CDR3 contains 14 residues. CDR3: CASSDGTSLGSQYF. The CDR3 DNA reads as TGTGCCAGCAGTGATGGGACTAGCCTTGGGTCCCAGTACTTC. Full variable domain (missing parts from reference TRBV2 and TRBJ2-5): EPEVTQTPSHQVTQMGQEVILRCVPISNHLYFYWYRQILGQKVEFLVSFYNNEISEKSEIFDDQFSVERPDGSNFTLKIRSTKLEDSAMYFCASSDGTSLGSQYFGPGTRLLVL.

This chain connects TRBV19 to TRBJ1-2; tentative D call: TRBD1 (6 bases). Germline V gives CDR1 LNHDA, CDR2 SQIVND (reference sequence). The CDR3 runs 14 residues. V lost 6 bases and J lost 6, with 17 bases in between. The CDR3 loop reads CASRQGGLTDGYTF. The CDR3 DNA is TGTGCCAGTAGACAGGGCGGCCTTACCGATGGCTACACCTTC.

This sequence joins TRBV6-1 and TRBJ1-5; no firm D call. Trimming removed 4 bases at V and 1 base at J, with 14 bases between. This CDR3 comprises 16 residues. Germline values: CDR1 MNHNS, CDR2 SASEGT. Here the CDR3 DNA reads TGTGCCAGCAGTGGGTGGATGAGCTCGAGCAATCAGCCCCAGCATTTT. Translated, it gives CASSGWMSSSNQPQHF.

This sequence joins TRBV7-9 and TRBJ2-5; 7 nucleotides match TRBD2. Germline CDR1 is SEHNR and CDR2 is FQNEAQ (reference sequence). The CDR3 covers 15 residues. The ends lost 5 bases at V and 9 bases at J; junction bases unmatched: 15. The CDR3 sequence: CASSPRLAHPWAQYF. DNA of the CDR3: TGTGCCAGCAGCCCTCGACTAGCCCATCCTTGGGCCCAGTACTTC.

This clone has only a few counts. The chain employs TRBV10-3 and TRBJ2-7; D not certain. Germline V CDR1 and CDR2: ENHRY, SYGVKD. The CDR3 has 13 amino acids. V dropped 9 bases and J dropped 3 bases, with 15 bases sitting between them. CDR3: CAIRGQTDYEQYF. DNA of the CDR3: TGTGCCATACGTGGGCAGACCGACTACGAGCAGTACTTC.

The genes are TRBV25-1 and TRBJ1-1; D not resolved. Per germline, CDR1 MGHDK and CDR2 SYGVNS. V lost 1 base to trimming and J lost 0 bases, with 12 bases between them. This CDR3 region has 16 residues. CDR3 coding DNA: TGTGCCAGCAGTGAATCCGCAGGCCCGATGAACACTGAAGCTTTCTTT. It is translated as CASSESAGPMNTEAFF.

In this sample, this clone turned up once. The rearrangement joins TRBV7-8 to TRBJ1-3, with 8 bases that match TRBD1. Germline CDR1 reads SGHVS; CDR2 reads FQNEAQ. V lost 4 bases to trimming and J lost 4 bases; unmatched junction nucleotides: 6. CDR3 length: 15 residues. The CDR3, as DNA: TGTGCCAGCAGCTCCCGGACAGGGTCCGGAAACACCATATATTTT. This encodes CASSSRTGSGNTIYF. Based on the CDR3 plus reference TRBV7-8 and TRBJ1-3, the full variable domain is GAGVSQSPRYKVAKRGQDVALRCDPISGHVSLFWYQQALGQGPEFLTYFQNEAQLDKSGLPSDRFFAERPEGSVSTLKIQRTQQEDSAVYLCASSSRTGSGNTIYFGEGSWLTVV.

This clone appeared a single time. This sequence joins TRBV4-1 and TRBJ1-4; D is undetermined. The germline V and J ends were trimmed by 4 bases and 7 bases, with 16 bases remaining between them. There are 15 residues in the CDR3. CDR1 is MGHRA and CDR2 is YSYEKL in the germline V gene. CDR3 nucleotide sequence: TGCGCCAGCAGCCCCCTTCCGGGGAGCGGTGAAAAACTGTTTTTT. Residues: CASSPLPGSGEKLFF.

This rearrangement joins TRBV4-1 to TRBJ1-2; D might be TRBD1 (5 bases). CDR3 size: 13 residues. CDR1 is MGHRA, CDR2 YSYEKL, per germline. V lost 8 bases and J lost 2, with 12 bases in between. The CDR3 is CASHGGLNYGYTF. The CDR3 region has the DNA TGCGCCAGCCACGGGGGACTAAACTATGGCTACACCTTC.

The CDR3 here is CASSYFLGQGHNEQFF. CDR3 in DNA: TGTGCCAGCAGTTACTTTCTGGGACAGGGACACAATGAGCAGTTCTTC. The gene calls are TRBV6-5 and TRBJ2-1; 9 nucleotides align to TRBD1. With V trimmed by 1 base and J by 5 bases, 6 bases remained unmatched. The CDR3 has 16 residues. Germline V gene data show CDR1 as MNHEY and CDR2 as SVGAGI.

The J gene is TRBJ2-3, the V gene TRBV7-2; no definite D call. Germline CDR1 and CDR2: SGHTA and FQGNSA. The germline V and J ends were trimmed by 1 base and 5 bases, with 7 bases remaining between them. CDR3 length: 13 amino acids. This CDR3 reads CASSLGSGDTQYF. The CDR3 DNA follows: TGTGCCAGCAGCTTAGGATCCGGAGATACGCAGTATTTT.

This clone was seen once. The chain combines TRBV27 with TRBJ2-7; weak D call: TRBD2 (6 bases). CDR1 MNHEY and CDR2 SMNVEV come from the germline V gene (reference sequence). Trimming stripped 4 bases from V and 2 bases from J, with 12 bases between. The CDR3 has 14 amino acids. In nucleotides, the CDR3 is TGTGCCAGCAGTTCCGGGAGCGGGCCCTACGAGCAGTACTTC. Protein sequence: CASSSGSGPYEQYF.

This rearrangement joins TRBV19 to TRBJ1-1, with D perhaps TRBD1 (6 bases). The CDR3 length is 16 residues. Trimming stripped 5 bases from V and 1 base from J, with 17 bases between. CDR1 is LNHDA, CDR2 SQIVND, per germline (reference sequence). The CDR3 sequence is CASSVRATGRNTEAFF. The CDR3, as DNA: TGTGCCAGTAGTGTCCGAGCAACAGGGCGGAACACTGAAGCTTTCTTT.

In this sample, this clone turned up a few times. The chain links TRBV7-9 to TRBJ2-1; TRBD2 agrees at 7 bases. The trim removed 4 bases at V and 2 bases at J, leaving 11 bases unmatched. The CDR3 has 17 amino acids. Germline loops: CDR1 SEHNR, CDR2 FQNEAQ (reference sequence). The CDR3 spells CASSYGGREYAYNEQFF. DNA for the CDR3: TGTGCCAGCAGCTATGGAGGGCGGGAGTACGCCTACAATGAGCAGTTCTTC.

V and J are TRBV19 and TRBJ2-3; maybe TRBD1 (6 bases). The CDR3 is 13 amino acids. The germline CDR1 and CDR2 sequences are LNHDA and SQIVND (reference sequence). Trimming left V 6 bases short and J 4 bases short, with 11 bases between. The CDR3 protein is CASSRTGSDTQYF. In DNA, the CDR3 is TGTGCCAGTAGCCGAACAGGGTCAGATACGCAGTATTTT. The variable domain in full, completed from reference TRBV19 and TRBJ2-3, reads DGGITQSPKYLFRKEGQNVTLSCEQNLNHDAMYWYRQDPGQGLRLIYYSQIVNDFQKGDIAEGYSVSREKKESFPLTVTSAQKNPTAFYLCASSRTGSDTQYFGPGTRLTVL.

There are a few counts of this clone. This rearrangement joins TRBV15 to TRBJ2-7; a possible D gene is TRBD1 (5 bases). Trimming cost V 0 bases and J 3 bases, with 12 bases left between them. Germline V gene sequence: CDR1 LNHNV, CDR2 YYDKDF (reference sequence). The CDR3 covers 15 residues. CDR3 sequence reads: CATSRDIQGGYEQYF. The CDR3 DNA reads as TGTGCCACCAGCAGAGATATTCAGGGTGGCTACGAGCAGTACTTC.

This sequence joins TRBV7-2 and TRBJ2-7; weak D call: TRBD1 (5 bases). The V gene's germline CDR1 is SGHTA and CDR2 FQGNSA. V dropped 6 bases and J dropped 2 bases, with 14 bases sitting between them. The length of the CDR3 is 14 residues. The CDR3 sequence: CASSQDSGTYEQYF. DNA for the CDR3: TGTGCCAGCAGTCAAGACAGTGGAACCTACGAGCAGTACTTC.

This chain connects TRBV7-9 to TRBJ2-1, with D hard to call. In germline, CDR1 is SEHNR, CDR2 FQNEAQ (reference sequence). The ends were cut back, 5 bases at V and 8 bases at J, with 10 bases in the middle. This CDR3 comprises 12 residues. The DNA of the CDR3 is TGTGCCAGCAGCCCCCTTGGTGATGAGCAGTTCTTC. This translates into CASSPLGDEQFF.

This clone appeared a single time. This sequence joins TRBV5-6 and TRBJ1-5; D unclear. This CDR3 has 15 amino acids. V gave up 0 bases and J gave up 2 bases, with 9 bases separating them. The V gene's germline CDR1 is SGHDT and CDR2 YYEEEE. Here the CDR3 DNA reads TGTGCCAGCAGCTTGGGAGGGTACGGCAATCAGCCCCAGCATTTT. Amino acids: CASSLGGYGNQPQHF.

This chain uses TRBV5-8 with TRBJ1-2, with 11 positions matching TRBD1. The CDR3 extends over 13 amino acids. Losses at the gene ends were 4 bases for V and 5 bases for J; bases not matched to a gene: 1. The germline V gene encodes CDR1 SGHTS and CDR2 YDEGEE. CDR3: CASSRDRGYGYTF. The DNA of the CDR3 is TGTGCCAGCAGCCGGGACAGGGGGTATGGCTACACCTTC.